This entry features one TCR beta chain sequence. Its specificity is not known. Data came from immunoSEQ multiplex PCR; TCRdb stores just in-frame clones and leaves some out. The sample records about 52,000 clones, 80% to 90% being singletons. This sample is part of a study of T cells in localized non-small cell lung cancer. Broader study findings: In the blood, greater T cell density corresponded to longer overall survival. Adjacent lung exhibited a median of 57 among the 100 most abundant tumor clones. Uninvolved nearby lung showed the greatest T cell clonality, exceeding that found in tumor.

Germline V CDR1 and CDR2: LGHNA, YSLEER. V was pared by 1 base and J by 6 bases, with 19 bases between. The CDR3 is 16 residues long. The TCR originated in a male donor aged 60 or over with stage III squamous cell lung carcinoma. The chain couples TRBV4-3 to TRBJ2-7; D is perhaps TRBD1 (6 bases). Sequencing used peripheral blood, obtained before any cancer treatment. CDR3 loop: CASSQGLGRGFGEQYF. The CDR3 region has the DNA TGCGCCAGCAGCCAAGGACTTGGCAGGGGATTCGGCGAGCAGTACTTC.